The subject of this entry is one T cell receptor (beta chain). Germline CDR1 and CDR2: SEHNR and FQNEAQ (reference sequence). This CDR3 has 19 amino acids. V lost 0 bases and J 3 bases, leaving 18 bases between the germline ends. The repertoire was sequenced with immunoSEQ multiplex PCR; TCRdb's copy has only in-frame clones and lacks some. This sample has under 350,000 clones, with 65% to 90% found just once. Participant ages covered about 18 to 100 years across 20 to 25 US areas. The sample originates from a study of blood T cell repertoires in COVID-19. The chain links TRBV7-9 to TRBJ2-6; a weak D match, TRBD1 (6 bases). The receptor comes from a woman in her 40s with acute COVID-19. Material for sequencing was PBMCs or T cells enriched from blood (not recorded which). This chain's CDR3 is CASSLAVGGAQGGANVLTF. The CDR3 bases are TGTGCCAGCAGCTTAGCAGTTGGGGGCGCCCAGGGTGGGGCCAACGTCCTGACTTTC.